This TCR beta chain comes out of a study of identical twins. The table lists this clonotype with a few counts. Germline trimming cut 0 bases from V and 6 bases from J; bases unmatched to any gene: 10. CDR3 size: 16 residues. Germline V gene data show CDR1 as SGHRS and CDR2 as YFSETQ. Healthy Caucasians made up all donors. A single record per CDR3 protein comes from TCRdb applying MiXCR to the 5' RACE reads. The sample includes about 200,000 distinct CDR3 sequences, 8% to 11% of them seen just once. The rearrangement links TRBV5-1 to TRBJ2-3; TRBD2 matches 7 bases. The TCR was taken from a man between 45 and 60 years old in good health. The sequenced sample consisted of memory T cells sorted from blood. CDR3: CASSLEGGRAWDTQYF. The DNA of the CDR3 is TGCGCCAGCAGCTTGGAAGGTGGGAGGGCCTGGGATACGCAGTATTTT.